These 3 T cell receptor beta chains originate from one sample sequenced in a study of CD8+ T cells in alopecia areata. Sequencing templates came from extracted RNA that was reverse transcribed into cDNA. Profiling relied on immunoSEQ multiplex PCR, and the TCRdb table lists in-frame clones only, not all of them. The sample lists about 180,000 clones; roughly 53% were seen once. Sample treatment: oral pan-JAK inhibitor, 5-10 mg twice daily. The sample here was CD8+ T cells sorted from blood, taken at week 24, from a patient treated with tofacitinib. The receptors were gathered from a human donor with alopecia areata.

The sample holds a few counts of this clone. J is TRBJ1-4 and V is TRBV25-1; 8 bases are shared with TRBD1. Germline CDR1 MGHDK, CDR2 SYGVNS. J was trimmed by 2 bases and V by 1 base; bases with no gene match: 6. This CDR3 is 17 amino acids long. CDR3 sequence reads: CASSEFQGARTNEKLFF. The CDR3 DNA is TGTGCCAGCAGTGAATTCCAGGGGGCGCGCACTAATGAAAAACTGTTTTTT.

This chain joins TRBV4-3 and TRBJ2-1; D is unresolved. CDR1 is LGHNA and CDR2 is YSLEER in the germline V gene. This CDR3 has 16 amino acids. V was shortened by 0 bases and J by 4 bases, with 13 bases between the two germline ends. CDR3 residues: CASSQDHQVKYNEQFF. Written as DNA, the CDR3 is TGCGCCAGCAGCCAAGATCATCAGGTTAAGTACAATGAGCAGTTCTTC.

V gene TRBV18 combines with J gene TRBJ2-7; 7 nucleotides line up with TRBD1. The CDR3 covers 14 residues. V lost 3 bases, J lost 1 base, and 3 bases stayed unmatched. The germline gives CDR1 KGHSH, CDR2 LQKENI. CDR3 bases: TGTGCCAGCTCACCTGGGACAGCTTCCTACGAGCAGTACTTC. It encodes CASSPGTASYEQYF. Full variable domain (outside the CDR3, taken from reference TRBV18 and TRBJ2-7): NAGVMQNPRHLVRRRGQEARLRCSPMKGHSHVYWYRQLPEEGLKFMVYLQKENIIDESGMPKERFSAEFPKEGPSILRIQQVVRGDSAAYFCASSPGTASYEQYFGPGTRLTVT.